This TCR beta chain was obtained from a study of T cell changes during pregnancy in multiple sclerosis. Sequenced by immunoSEQ multiplex PCR; TCRdb stores in-frame clones only, minus some. The repertoire holds tens of thousands of clones, with almost 95% as singletons. The CDR3 has 13 amino acids. V was pared by 6 bases and J by 6 bases, with 5 bases of the junction left unmatched. From germline, CDR1 is LNHDA and CDR2 SQIVND (reference sequence). The specimen was peripheral blood, collected after pregnancy. This sequence originates from a female donor with multiple sclerosis, enrolled in a pregnancy study. The V call is TRBV19, the J call TRBJ1-1; 9 nucleotides line up with TRBD1. CDR3 bases: TGTGCCAGTAGCTTACAGGGGGCAGCTGAAGCTTTCTTT. This gives the protein CASSLQGAAEAFF.